This T cell receptor (beta chain) was captured by sequencing in a study of blood T cell repertoires in COVID-19. Study-wide context: Nucleic acid was either cDNA or gDNA, and it came from T cells, B-cell-depleted T cells, or PBMCs.

Participants came from some 23 US areas, aged roughly 18 to 90 years. Exposed participants came across a COVID-19 case within 2 weeks before study entry. Original analysis: Reference gene primer amplification in the assay estimated nucleated cell counts. TCRdb keeps only in-frame clones here, not all; method: immunoSEQ multiplex PCR. V and J calls and clone size come straight from that table; D and trimming were deduced from the DNA. The profile covers roughly 140,000 clones, with roughly four fifths appearing a single time and 1.5% to 2% taken by the ten largest. The germline V gene has CDR1 SGHDT and CDR2 YYEEEE. J was trimmed by 6 bases and V by 4 bases; bases with no gene match: 8. The CDR3 is made up of 15 amino acids.

The chain combines TRBV5-6 with TRBJ2-1; 9 positions match TRBD1. This clonotype was sampled from a woman aged 18-35 years who had been exposed to COVID-19. The sequencing input was PBMCs or T cells enriched from blood (not recorded which). As DNA, the CDR3 is TGTGCCAGCAGCCGGATTGGACAGGGGATCAATGAGCAGTTCTTC. Encoded protein: CASSRIGQGINEQFF.